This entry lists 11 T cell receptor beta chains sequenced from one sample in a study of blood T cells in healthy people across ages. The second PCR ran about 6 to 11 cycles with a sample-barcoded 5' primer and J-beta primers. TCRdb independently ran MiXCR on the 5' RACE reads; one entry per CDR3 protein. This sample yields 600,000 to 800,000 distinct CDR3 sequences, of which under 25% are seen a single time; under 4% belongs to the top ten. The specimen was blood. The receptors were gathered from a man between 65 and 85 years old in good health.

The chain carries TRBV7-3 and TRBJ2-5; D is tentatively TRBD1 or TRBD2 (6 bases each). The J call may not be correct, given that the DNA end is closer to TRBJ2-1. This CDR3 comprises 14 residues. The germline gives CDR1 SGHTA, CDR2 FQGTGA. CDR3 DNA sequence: TGTGCCAGCAGCATTAACCAGGGGAGGCATGAGCAGTTCTTC. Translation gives CASSINQGRHEQFF.

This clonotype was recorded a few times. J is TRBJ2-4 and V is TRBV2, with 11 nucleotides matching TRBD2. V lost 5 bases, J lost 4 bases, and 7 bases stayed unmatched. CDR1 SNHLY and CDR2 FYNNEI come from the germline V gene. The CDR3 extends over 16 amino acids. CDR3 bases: TGTGCCAGCAGTATTCTAGCGGGAGGATTTAAAAACATTCAGTACTTC. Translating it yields CASSILAGGFKNIQYF.

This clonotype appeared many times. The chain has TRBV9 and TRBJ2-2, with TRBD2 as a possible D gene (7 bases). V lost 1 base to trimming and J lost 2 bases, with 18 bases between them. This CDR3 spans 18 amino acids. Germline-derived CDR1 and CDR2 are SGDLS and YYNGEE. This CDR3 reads CASSVSPRGGPNTGELFF. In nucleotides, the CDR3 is TGTGCCAGCAGCGTAAGCCCGAGGGGGGGACCCAACACCGGGGAGCTGTTTTTT.

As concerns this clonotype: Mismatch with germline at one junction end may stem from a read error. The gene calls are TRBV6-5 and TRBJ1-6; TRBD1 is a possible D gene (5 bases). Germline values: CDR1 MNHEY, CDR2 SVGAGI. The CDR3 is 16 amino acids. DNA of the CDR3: TGTGCCAGCAATTACTCGACAGACACCATTAATTCACCCCTCCACTTT. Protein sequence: CASNYSTDTINSPLHF.

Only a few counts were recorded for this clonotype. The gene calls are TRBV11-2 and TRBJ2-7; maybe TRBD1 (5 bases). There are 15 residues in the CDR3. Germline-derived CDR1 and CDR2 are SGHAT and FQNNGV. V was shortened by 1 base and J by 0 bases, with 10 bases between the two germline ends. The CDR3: CASSLAVGPSYEQYF. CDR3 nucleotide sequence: TGTGCCAGCAGCTTAGCGGTGGGGCCCTCCTACGAGCAGTACTTC.

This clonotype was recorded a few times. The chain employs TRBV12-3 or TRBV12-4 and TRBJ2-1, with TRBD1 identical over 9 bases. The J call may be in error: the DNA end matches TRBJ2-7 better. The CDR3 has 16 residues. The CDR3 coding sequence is TGTGCCAGCAGTCCCGGACAGGGGAGGAGTTCCTACGAGCAGTACTTC. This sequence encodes CASSPGQGRSSYEQYF.

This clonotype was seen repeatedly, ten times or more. The CDR3 reads CASRLVFNSPLHF. CDR3 in DNA: TGTGCCAGCAGGCTCGTCTTTAATTCACCCCTCCACTTT. The rearrangement joins TRBV27 to TRBJ1-6; no reliable D call. CDR3 length: 13 amino acids. CDR1 and CDR2 from the germline V gene are MNHEY and SMNVEV (reference sequence). V was shortened by 6 bases and J by 6 bases, with 9 bases between the two germline ends.

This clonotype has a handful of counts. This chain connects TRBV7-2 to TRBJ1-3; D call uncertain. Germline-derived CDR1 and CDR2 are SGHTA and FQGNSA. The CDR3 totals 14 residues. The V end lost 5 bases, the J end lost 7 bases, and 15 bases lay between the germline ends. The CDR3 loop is CASSPQRWENTIYF. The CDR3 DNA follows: TGTGCCAGCAGCCCCCAGCGGTGGGAGAACACCATATATTTT.

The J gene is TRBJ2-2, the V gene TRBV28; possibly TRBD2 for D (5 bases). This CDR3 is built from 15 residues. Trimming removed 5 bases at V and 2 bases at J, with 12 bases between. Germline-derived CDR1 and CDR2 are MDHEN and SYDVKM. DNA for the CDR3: TGTGCCAGCAGTCGGGGTGGGTTTAACACCGGGGAGCTGTTTTTT. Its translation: CASSRGGFNTGELFF.

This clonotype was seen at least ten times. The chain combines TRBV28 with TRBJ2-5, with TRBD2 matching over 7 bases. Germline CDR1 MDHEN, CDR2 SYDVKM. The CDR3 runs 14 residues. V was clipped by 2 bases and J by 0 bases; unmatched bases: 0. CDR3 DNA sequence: TGTGCCAGCAGTTTAGGGACTAACCAAGAGACCCAGTACTTC. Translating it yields CASSLGTNQETQYF.

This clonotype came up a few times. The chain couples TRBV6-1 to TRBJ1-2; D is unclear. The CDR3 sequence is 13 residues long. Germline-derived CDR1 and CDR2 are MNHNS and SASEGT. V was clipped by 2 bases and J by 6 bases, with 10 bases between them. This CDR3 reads CASSESYIDGYTF. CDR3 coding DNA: TGTGCCAGCAGTGAAAGTTACATCGATGGCTACACCTTC.